The next 32 T cell receptor beta chains were all read from a single sample in a study of T cell responses to AZD1222 COVID-19 vaccine. Assay: immunoSEQ multiplex PCR; the TCRdb copy retains only in-frame clones and omits some. This sample yields some 180,000 clones, of which 85% to 95% are seen a single time; about 1% belongs to the top ten. The sequenced sample was peripheral blood, obtained 28 days after the second dose of the MenACWY control vaccine. The source of these receptors is an adult who received the MenACWY meningococcal vaccine as a control.

This chain links TRBV4-3 with TRBJ2-2; D may be TRBD2 (7 bases). The germline gives CDR1 LGHNA, CDR2 YSLEER. CDR3 length: 17 residues. Trimming removed 1 base from V and 4 bases from J, with 16 bases in between. CDR3 in amino acids: CASSQGGGGATTGELFF. The CDR3 DNA is TGCGCCAGCAGCCAAGGAGGGGGGGGTGCGACCACCGGGGAGCTGTTTTTT.

The genes are TRBV5-1 and TRBJ1-2; D gene ambiguous. The CDR3 has 16 amino acids. V was clipped by 0 bases and J by 0 bases, with 12 bases between them. Germline CDR1 and CDR2: SGHRS and YFSETQ. The CDR3: CASSLGFGVANYGYTF. CDR3 DNA sequence: TGCGCCAGCAGCTTGGGCTTCGGGGTAGCTAACTATGGCTACACCTTC.

The chain has TRBV12-3 or TRBV12-4 and TRBJ1-2; TRBD1 might be the D (5 bases). Trimming removed 6 bases from V and 5 bases from J, with 7 bases in between. This CDR3 comprises 11 residues. The CDR3 is CASSRQYGYTF. Written as DNA, the CDR3 is TGTGCCAGCAGCAGACAGTATGGCTACACCTTC.

In nucleotides, the CDR3 is TGTGCCAGCTCACGGACAGGGGGGACTGAAGCTTTCTTT. Translation: CASSRTGGTEAFF. The chain couples TRBV18 to TRBJ1-1; 10 bases align to TRBD1. Germline-derived CDR1 and CDR2 are KGHSH and LQKENI. The V and J ends lost 4 bases and 5 bases, in that order; junction bases with no gene match: 1. The CDR3 is made up of 13 amino acids.

The rearrangement joins TRBV5-1 to TRBJ2-1; 11 nucleotides agree with TRBD2. V shed 7 bases, J shed 3 bases, and the junction held 3 bases outside the gene matches. The length of the CDR3 is 14 residues. CDR1 is SGHRS, CDR2 YFSETQ, per germline. The CDR3 nucleotides are TGCGCCAGCGAACTAGCGGGGGACTACAATGAGCAGTTCTTC. This translates into CASELAGDYNEQFF.

The chain couples TRBV30 to TRBJ1-6; tentatively, D is TRBD1 (6 bases). From germline, CDR1 is GTSNPN and CDR2 SVGIG (reference sequence). V gave up 7 bases and J gave up 3 bases, with 16 bases separating them. The CDR3 is 15 residues long. The DNA for the CDR3 is TGTGCCTTCCTCGGGCGGGGGCTCTATAATTCACCCCTCCACTTT. As protein: CAFLGRGLYNSPLHF.

This clone has only one observation. This chain links TRBV12-3 or TRBV12-4 with TRBJ1-1; D gene unclear. Trimming stripped 6 bases from V and 4 bases from J, with 12 bases between. The CDR3 spans 13 residues. The CDR3 loop is CASSSALGTEAFF. DNA of the CDR3: TGTGCCAGCAGCTCAGCCCTGGGCACTGAAGCTTTCTTT.

The V call is TRBV19, the J call TRBJ1-5; D uncertain. The germline V gene encodes CDR1 LNHDA and CDR2 SQIVND (reference sequence). The CDR3 is made up of 13 amino acids. Deletions cut 1 base from V and 7 bases from J, with 8 bases between. DNA of the CDR3: TGTGCCAGTAGTATAGGAGGGCCCCAGCCCCAGCATTTT. Its protein is CASSIGGPQPQHF. The variable domain in full, with the rest retrieved from reference TRBV19 and TRBJ1-5, is DGGITQSPKYLFRKEGQNVTLSCEQNLNHDAMYWYRQDPGQGLRLIYYSQIVNDFQKGDIAEGYSVSREKKESFPLTVTSAQKNPTAFYLCASSIGGPQPQHFGDGTRLSIL.

This clone has only one observation. The rearrangement joins TRBV7-2 to TRBJ2-7; D tentatively reads TRBD1 or TRBD2 (5 bases each). Looked up from germline, CDR1 is SGHTA and CDR2 is FQGNSA. The CDR3 spans 14 residues. V dropped 1 base and J dropped 4 bases, with 11 bases sitting between them. CDR3 coding DNA: TGTGCCAGCAGCTTAGGACGGGGCGTGTACGAGCAGTACTTC. Its translation is CASSLGRGVYEQYF.

J is TRBJ2-1 and V is TRBV6-5, with 8 bases aligning to TRBD1. Per germline, CDR1 MNHEY and CDR2 SVGAGI. CDR3 size: 13 residues. The trim removed 5 bases at V and 8 bases at J, leaving 5 bases unmatched. CDR3 region: CASSIDRGDEQFF. The CDR3 nucleotides are TGTGCCAGCAGTATAGACAGGGGTGATGAGCAGTTCTTC.

V is TRBV5-1 and J is TRBJ1-1; 8 nucleotides align to TRBD1. This CDR3 spans 18 amino acids. Germline CDR1 and CDR2: SGHRS and YFSETQ. Losses at the gene ends were 1 base for V and 7 bases for J; bases not matched to a gene: 18. This CDR3 is CASSLQPLWGPGGDEAFF. Written as DNA, the CDR3 is TGCGCCAGCAGCTTGCAGCCCCTTTGGGGGCCAGGGGGCGATGAAGCTTTCTTT.

A single count supports this clone. The chain is built from TRBV6-4 and TRBJ1-2; TRBD1 aligns across 8 bases. The junction had 6 bases not matched to a gene; V was cut back by 2 bases and J by 4 bases. Germline V lookup: CDR1 MRHNA, CDR2 SNTAGT. The length of the CDR3 is 15 residues. CDR3 bases: TGTGCCAGCAGTGACCAGGGGGCCGGTAGCTATGGCTACACCTTC. As protein: CASSDQGAGSYGYTF.

The V call is TRBV6-1, the J call TRBJ2-5; perhaps TRBD1 as D (6 bases). From germline, CDR1 is MNHNS and CDR2 SASEGT. This CDR3 region has 13 residues. Between the trimmed V and J ends, which lost 3 bases and 2 bases, there was a span of 7 bases. Here the CDR3 reads CASSETGQETQYF. For the CDR3, the DNA is TGTGCCAGCAGTGAGACAGGTCAAGAGACCCAGTACTTC.

CDR3 nucleotide sequence: TGTGCCAGCAGCGTAGCCTCGGTCCGGGGACTTCTCAATCCTGACACAGATACGCAGTATTTT. It encodes CASSVASVRGLLNPDTDTQYF. The V and J genes are TRBV9 and TRBJ2-3, with D perhaps TRBD2 (6 bases). Germline V lookup: CDR1 SGDLS, CDR2 YYNGEE. V lost 0 bases and J 2 bases, leaving 28 bases between the germline ends. This CDR3 has 21 amino acids. Variable domain in full (rest from reference TRBV9 and TRBJ2-3): DSGVTQTPKHLITATGQRVTLRCSPRSGDLSVYWYQQSLDQGLQFLIQYYNGEERAKGNILERFSAQQFPDLHSELNLSSLELGDSALYFCASSVASVRGLLNPDTDTQYFGPGTRLTVL.

The chain is built from TRBV4-2 and TRBJ1-2; no reliable D call. Germline CDR1 LGHNA, CDR2 YNFKEQ. V was pared by 0 bases and J by 4 bases, with 12 bases between. The CDR3 spans 15 residues. In nucleotides, the CDR3 is TGTGCCAGCAGCCAAGAAGGCACAACCGCCTATGGCTACACCTTC. Its translation is CASSQEGTTAYGYTF.

The chain is built from TRBV3-1 (or the pseudogene TRBV3-2) and TRBJ1-1, with TRBD1 as a possible D gene (6 bases). CDR3 length equals 14 residues. V dropped 5 bases and J dropped 6 bases, with 16 bases sitting between them. Per germline, CDR1 LGHDT and CDR2 YNNKEL (reference sequence). CDR3 amino acids: CASSASGTPAEAFF. The DNA of the CDR3 is TGTGCCAGCAGCGCTTCTGGGACACCCGCTGAAGCTTTCTTT.

The chain has TRBV10-2 and TRBJ1-1; 8 bases are a match to TRBD1. This CDR3 is built from 13 residues. The germline gives CDR1 WSHSY, CDR2 SAAADI. Trimming cost V 10 bases and J 5 bases; bases outside gene matches: 9. Written as DNA, the CDR3 is TGCGCCACCACAGGGGGGGGAGGGACTGAAGCTTTCTTT. Protein sequence: CATTGGGGTEAFF.

This clone was recorded once. This chain uses TRBV30 with TRBJ1-5; no clear D gene. The CDR3 runs to 14 residues. V was cut by 0 bases and J by 7 bases, with 13 bases left in between. From germline, CDR1 is GTSNPN and CDR2 SVGIG (reference sequence). In DNA, the CDR3 is TGTGCCTGGAGTGTAAGTACCCCGGGACAGCCCCAGCATTTT. As protein: CAWSVSTPGQPQHF.

The J gene is TRBJ1-4, the V gene TRBV6-5; 9 positions agree with TRBD1. The CDR3 totals 15 residues. The germline gives CDR1 MNHEY, CDR2 SVGAGI. J gave up 8 bases and V 2 bases, and 6 bases lay outside the gene matches. In nucleotides, the CDR3 is TGTGCCAGCAGTTACCAACAGGGGGCGGGAGAAAAACTGTTTTTT. Translated, it gives CASSYQQGAGEKLFF.

The sample holds a few counts of this clone. The V gene is TRBV12-3 or TRBV12-4, the J gene TRBJ1-5; D is unclear. V dropped 6 bases and J dropped 13 bases, with 16 bases sitting between them. The CDR3 loop spans 12 amino acids. This CDR3 reads CASSYPLLSQHF. The CDR3 DNA reads TGTGCCAGCAGCTACCCTCTGCTTTCACAGCATTTT.

This rearrangement joins TRBV19 to TRBJ1-5; D remains unclear. The germline V gene encodes CDR1 LNHDA and CDR2 SQIVND (reference sequence). V was cut by 1 base and J by 3 bases, with 10 bases left in between. The CDR3 has 15 residues. The CDR3 region is CASSIVPAYNQPQHF. As DNA, the CDR3 is TGTGCCAGTAGTATAGTACCCGCGTACAATCAGCCCCAGCATTTT.

This chain uses TRBV6-5 with TRBJ2-7; D is possibly TRBD2 (5 bases). Germline assignment: CDR1 MNHEY and CDR2 SVGAGI. The CDR3 runs 14 residues. The ends were cut back, 6 bases at V and 2 bases at J, with 14 bases in the middle. The CDR3 nucleotides are TGTGCCAGCAGCTCCGACTACCGTACCTACGAGCAGTACTTC. Residues: CASSSDYRTYEQYF.

The chain combines TRBV10-2 with TRBJ1-2; tentatively, D is TRBD1 (5 bases). The CDR3 is made up of 14 amino acids. Trimming took off 4 bases at V and 4 bases at J, with 13 bases between the two ends. Germline V gene lookup returns CDR1 WSHSY and CDR2 SAAADI. Here the CDR3 reads CASSGARVGYGYTF. DNA for the CDR3: TGCGCCAGCAGTGGAGCCAGGGTGGGCTATGGCTACACCTTC.

This sequence joins TRBV24-1 and TRBJ2-1; tentatively, D is TRBD1 (6 bases). Germline values: CDR1 KGHDR, CDR2 SFDVKD. There are 15 residues in the CDR3. Trimming stripped 3 bases from V and 0 bases from J, with 8 bases between. Here the CDR3 reads CATSDDRSSYNEQFF. In nucleotides, the CDR3 is TGTGCCACCAGTGATGACAGGAGCTCCTACAATGAGCAGTTCTTC.

The V and J genes are TRBV27 and TRBJ1-2; tentatively, D is TRBD1 (6 bases). The CDR3 loop spans 12 amino acids. V lost 6 bases, J lost 3 bases, and 8 bases lay in between. Germline V lookup: CDR1 MNHEY, CDR2 SMNVEV (reference sequence). CDR3 in DNA: TGTGCCAGCAGGCGGACAGACTATGGCTACACCTTC. Translation: CASRRTDYGYTF.

The J gene is TRBJ1-1, the V gene TRBV7-9; a weak D match, TRBD1 (5 bases). This CDR3 contains 16 residues. CDR1 and CDR2 (germline): SEHNR, FQNEAQ (reference sequence). V lost 5 bases, J lost 0 bases, and 16 bases lay in between. The CDR3 reads CASSQRKTVMNTEAFF. The CDR3 DNA is TGTGCCAGCAGCCAGCGGAAGACAGTCATGAACACTGAAGCTTTCTTT.

This rearrangement joins TRBV28 to TRBJ2-1, with 15 bases lining up with TRBD2. Germline CDR1 and CDR2: MDHEN and SYDVKM. After removal of 5 bases from V and 11 bases from J, the junction contained 7 bases not matched to a gene. The length of the CDR3 is 15 residues. CDR3: CASSTGLAGGPKQFF. The CDR3 DNA reads as TGTGCCAGCAGTACAGGACTAGCGGGGGGGCCTAAGCAGTTCTTC.

The chain recombines TRBV5-5 with TRBJ1-1; D ambiguous. CDR1 is SGHKS and CDR2 is YYEKEE in the germline V gene (reference sequence). Trimming shortened V by 6 bases and J by 1 base, and 22 bases separated the two germline ends. The CDR3 length is 17 residues. The CDR3 DNA is TGTGCCAGCACCCTGACTGCTACCGTTGTTTGGAACACTGAAGCTTTCTTT. It codes for CASTLTATVVWNTEAFF.

The chain joins TRBV29-1 to TRBJ1-6; D is ambiguous. This CDR3 has 14 residues. Trimming took 4 bases from V and 1 from J, leaving 8 bases between them. Germline V gene data show CDR1 as SQVTM and CDR2 as ANQGSEA. CDR3 nucleotides: TGCAGCGTTGGTCCCAGGTCCTATAATTCACCCCTCCACTTT. Its translation is CSVGPRSYNSPLHF.

The CDR3 is CASSKTRRPNEKLFF. In DNA form, the CDR3 reads TGTGCCAGCAGCAAAACGAGGCGTCCTAATGAAAAACTGTTTTTT. The chain carries TRBV21-1 and TRBJ1-4. TRBV21-1 is an annotated pseudogene. The CDR3 covers 15 residues.

The J gene is TRBJ1-2, the V gene TRBV11-2; D is unclear. The CDR3 has 13 amino acids. Trimming removed 0 bases at V and 8 bases at J, with 10 bases between. Germline CDR1 and CDR2: SGHAT and FQNNGV. DNA for the CDR3: TGTGCCAGCAGCTTAGAGGTCGGCAGCGGCTACACCTTC. Protein: CASSLEVGSGYTF.

The chain carries TRBV28 and TRBJ2-3, with D possibly being TRBD2 (5 bases). Germline CDR1 reads MDHEN; CDR2 reads SYDVKM. CDR3 length equals 14 residues. Trimming took off 4 bases at V and 0 bases at J, with 8 bases between the two ends. The CDR3 sequence: CASSSPGSTDTQYF. CDR3 nucleotide sequence: TGTGCCAGCAGTTCACCGGGGAGCACAGATACGCAGTATTTT.